This T cell receptor (beta chain) derives from a study of vaccination effects on CD4 cells after COVID-19. The protocol was immunoSEQ multiplex PCR, while the TCRdb copy is restricted to in-frame clones and leaves out a portion. This sample yields 41,000 or so clones, of which 77% are seen a single time; around 3% belongs to the top ten. Sequencing was preceded by expansion of antigen-specific CD4+ T cells with viral peptide pools in the ViraFEST assay. The culture ran for approximately 10 days, and then CD4+ T cells were isolated. Vaccine recipients, nucleocapsid antibody negative, had no prior SARS-CoV-2 infection. Details on this clone: The antigen remains unidentified.

Germline lookup yields CDR1 LGHDT and CDR2 YNNKEL (reference sequence). V lost 6 bases, J lost 1 base, and 7 bases lay in between. The CDR3 contains 13 residues. This TCR was sampled from a human donor who received a COVID-19 vaccine. This sequence joins TRBV3-1 (or the pseudogene TRBV3-2) and TRBJ1-5; a weak D match, TRBD1 (5 bases). This specimen was CD4+ T cells from PBMCs cultured with HCoV-NL63 spike peptides, taken before COVID-19 vaccination. The CDR3 region has the DNA TGTGCCAGCAGTCGACAGAGCAATCAGCCCCAGCATTTT. It encodes CASSRQSNQPQHF.